The clone carrying this TCR beta chain has more than one count but fewer than ten. The antigen remains unidentified. The table came from immunoSEQ multiplex PCR; TCRdb's copy has only in-frame clones and leaves some out. The sample contains approximately 1,000 clones, under 70% of which appear only once. Germline assignment: CDR1 MNHEY and CDR2 SMNVEV (reference sequence). V was pared by 4 bases and J by 2 bases, with 14 bases between. CDR3 length equals 15 residues. The sample belongs to a study of coeliac disease. For the study at large: Without high-resolution HLA typing, biased TRBV7-2 usage was examined as a proof of principle.

Findings and caveats of the study: In active celiac disease, intraepithelial and lamina propria TRB and TRG repertoires were less clonal than controls. Lamina propria and intraepithelial cell fractions may contain each other's cells.

The sample taken for sequencing was intraepithelial lymphocytes from the gut. This TCR was sampled from a man aged 65 to 79 without celiac disease. The chain recombines TRBV27 with TRBJ2-5; tentatively, D is TRBD1 (6 bases). CDR3 sequence reads: CASSSLGAQQETQYF. The DNA of the CDR3 is TGTGCCAGCAGTTCCCTGGGGGCGCAACAAGAGACCCAGTACTTC.